This TCR beta chain was recorded in a study of blood T cells in healthy people across ages. General study findings and limits: Long-lived donors exceeded aged donors in naive CD4+ cells and diversity.

Using a J-beta primer mix together with a sample-barcoded 5' primer, a second PCR was run for about 6 to 11 cycles. TCRdb processed the 5' RACE reads anew with MiXCR; each CDR3 protein has one entry. This table has about 1,500,000 distinct CDR3 sequences, 28% appearing once. Germline CDR1 MDHEN, CDR2 SYDVKM. The V end was cut by 5 bases, the J end by 10 bases, with 24 bases between. This CDR3 comprises 16 residues. In its sample, this clonotype was seen a few times. Its matching antigen is unknown. The material sequenced was blood. The chain is built from TRBV28 and TRBJ2-1; possible D gene TRBD2, 6 bases. This sequence originates from a woman aged 25 to 39 in good health. For the CDR3, the DNA is TGTGCCAGCAGTAAAAGGGCGGGAATGGCGAGTGTGGAGCAGTTCTTC. The encoded protein is CASSKRAGMASVEQFF.